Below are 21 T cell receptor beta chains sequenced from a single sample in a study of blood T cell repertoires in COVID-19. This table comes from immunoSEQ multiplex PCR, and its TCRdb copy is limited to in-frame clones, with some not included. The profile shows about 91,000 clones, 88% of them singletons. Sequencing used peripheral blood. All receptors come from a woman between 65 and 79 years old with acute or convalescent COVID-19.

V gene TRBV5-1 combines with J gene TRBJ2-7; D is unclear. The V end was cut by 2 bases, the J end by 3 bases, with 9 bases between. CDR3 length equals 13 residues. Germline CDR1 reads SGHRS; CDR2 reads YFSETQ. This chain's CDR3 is CASSFSSNYEQYF. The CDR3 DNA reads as TGCGCCAGCAGCTTTTCGAGTAACTACGAGCAGTACTTC.

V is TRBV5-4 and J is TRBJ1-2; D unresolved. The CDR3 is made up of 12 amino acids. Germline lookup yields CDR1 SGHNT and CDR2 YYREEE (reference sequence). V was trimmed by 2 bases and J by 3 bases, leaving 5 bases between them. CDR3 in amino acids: CASSFGYYGYTF. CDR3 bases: TGTGCCAGCAGCTTCGGGTACTATGGCTACACCTTC.

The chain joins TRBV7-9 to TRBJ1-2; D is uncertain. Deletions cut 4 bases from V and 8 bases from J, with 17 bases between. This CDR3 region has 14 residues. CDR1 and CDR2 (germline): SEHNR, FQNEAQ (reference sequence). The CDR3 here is CASSSLLGPYGYTF. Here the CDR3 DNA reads TGTGCCAGCAGCTCCTTGCTAGGCCCCTACGGCTACACCTTC.

The CDR3: CASSVLAGVGPGELFF. CDR3 coding DNA: TGTGCCAGCAGTGTACTAGCGGGAGTTGGCCCCGGGGAGCTGTTTTTT. The J gene is TRBJ2-2, the V gene TRBV27; 11 bases are a match to TRBD2. V gave up 5 bases and J gave up 6 bases; unmatched junction bases: 8. This CDR3 has 16 amino acids. CDR1 is MNHEY, CDR2 SMNVEV, per germline (reference sequence).

The CDR3 DNA reads as TGTGCCAGCAGTTTTAGCGGGGGAAGCACAGATACGCAGTATTTT. Amino acid sequence: CASSFSGGSTDTQYF. V is TRBV27 and J is TRBJ2-3, with TRBD2 identical over 9 bases. Germline loops: CDR1 MNHEY, CDR2 SMNVEV (reference sequence). The junction had 1 base not matched to a gene; V was cut back by 3 bases and J by 0 bases. The CDR3 has 15 residues.

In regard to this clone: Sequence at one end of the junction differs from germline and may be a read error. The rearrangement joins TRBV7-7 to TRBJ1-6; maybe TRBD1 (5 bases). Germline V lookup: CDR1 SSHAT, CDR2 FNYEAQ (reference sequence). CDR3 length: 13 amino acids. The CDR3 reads CASSPGVNSPLHF. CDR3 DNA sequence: TGTGCTAGCAGCCCGGGGGTGAATTCACCCCTCCACTTT.

CDR3 amino acids: CASRWDRATGELFF. Written as DNA, the CDR3 is TGTGCCAGCAGGTGGGACAGGGCTACCGGGGAGCTGTTTTTT. The genes are TRBV5-4 and TRBJ2-2; 9 nucleotides agree with TRBD1. Trimming took 5 bases from V and 5 from J; bases not matched to a gene: 4. CDR3 length: 14 amino acids. Per germline, CDR1 SGHNT and CDR2 YYREEE (reference sequence).

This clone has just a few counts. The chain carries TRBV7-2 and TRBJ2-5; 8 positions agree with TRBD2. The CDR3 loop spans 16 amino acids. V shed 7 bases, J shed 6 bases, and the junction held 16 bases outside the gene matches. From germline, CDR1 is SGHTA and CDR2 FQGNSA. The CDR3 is CASTNRILAGLKTQYF. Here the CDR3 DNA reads TGTGCCAGCACGAACCGGATCTTAGCGGGGTTGAAGACCCAGTACTTC.

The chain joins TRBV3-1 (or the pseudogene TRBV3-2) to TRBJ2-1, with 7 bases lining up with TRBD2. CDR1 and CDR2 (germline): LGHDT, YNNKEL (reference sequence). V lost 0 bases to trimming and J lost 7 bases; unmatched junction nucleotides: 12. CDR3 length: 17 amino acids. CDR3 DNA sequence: TGTGCCAGCAGCCAAGATTCTCGGCGGGAGTCGTATAATGAGCAGTTCTTC. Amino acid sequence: CASSQDSRRESYNEQFF.

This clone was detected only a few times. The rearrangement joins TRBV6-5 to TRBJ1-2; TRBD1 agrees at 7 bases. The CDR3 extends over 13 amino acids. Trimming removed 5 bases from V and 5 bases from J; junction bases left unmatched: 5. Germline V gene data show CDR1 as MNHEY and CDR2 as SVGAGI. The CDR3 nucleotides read TGTGCCAGCAGTACACAGGGGATGTATGGCTACACCTTC. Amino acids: CASSTQGMYGYTF.

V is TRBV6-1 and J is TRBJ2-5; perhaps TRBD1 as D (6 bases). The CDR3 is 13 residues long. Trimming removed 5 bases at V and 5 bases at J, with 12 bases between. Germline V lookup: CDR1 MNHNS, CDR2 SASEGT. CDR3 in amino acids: CASSTGQRETQYF. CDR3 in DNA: TGTGCCAGCAGTACCGGACAGAGGGAGACCCAGTACTTC.

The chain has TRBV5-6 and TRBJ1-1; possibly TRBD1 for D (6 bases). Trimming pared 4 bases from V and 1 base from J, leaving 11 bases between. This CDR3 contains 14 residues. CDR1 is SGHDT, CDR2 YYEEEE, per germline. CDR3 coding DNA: TGTGCCAGCAGCACAGGGACCTCGAACACTGAAGCTTTCTTT. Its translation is CASSTGTSNTEAFF.

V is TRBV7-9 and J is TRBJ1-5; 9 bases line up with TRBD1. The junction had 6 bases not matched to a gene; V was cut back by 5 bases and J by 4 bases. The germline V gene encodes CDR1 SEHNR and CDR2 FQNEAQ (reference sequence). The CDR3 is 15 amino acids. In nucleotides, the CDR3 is TGTGCCAGCAGCCGGGGGACAGGGCCAAATCAGCCCCAGCATTTT. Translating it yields CASSRGTGPNQPQHF.

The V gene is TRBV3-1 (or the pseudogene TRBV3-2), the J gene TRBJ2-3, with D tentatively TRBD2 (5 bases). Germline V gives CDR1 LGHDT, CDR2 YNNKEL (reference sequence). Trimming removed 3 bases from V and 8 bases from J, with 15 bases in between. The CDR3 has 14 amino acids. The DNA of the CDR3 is TGTGCCAGCAGCCATAGGCGGGTCAAGGGTACGCAGTATTTT. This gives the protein CASSHRRVKGTQYF.

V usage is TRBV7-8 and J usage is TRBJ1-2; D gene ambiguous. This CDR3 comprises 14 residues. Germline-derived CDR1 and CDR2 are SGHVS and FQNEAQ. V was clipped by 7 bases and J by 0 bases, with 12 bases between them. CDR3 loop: CASTLRETNYGYTF. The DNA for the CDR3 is TGTGCCAGCACCCTGCGGGAAACTAACTATGGCTACACCTTC.

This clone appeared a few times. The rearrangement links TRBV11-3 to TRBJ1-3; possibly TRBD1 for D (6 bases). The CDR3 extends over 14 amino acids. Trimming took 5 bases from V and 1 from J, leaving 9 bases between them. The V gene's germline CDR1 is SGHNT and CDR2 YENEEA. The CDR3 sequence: CASSPGQSGNTIYF. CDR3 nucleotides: TGTGCCAGCAGCCCCGGACAGTCTGGAAACACCATATATTTT.

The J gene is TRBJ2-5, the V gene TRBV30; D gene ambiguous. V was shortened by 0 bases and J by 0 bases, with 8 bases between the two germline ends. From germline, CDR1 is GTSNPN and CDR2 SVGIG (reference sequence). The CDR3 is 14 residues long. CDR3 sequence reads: CAWSVFGYQETQYF. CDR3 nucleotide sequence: TGTGCCTGGAGTGTTTTCGGGTACCAAGAGACCCAGTACTTC.

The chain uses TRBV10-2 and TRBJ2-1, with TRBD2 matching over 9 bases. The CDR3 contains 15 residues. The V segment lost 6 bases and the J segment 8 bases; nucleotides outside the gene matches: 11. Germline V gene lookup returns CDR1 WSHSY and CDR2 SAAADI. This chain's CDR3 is CASRATSGFVDEQFF. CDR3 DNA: TGCGCCAGCAGGGCGACTAGCGGATTCGTGGATGAGCAGTTCTTC.

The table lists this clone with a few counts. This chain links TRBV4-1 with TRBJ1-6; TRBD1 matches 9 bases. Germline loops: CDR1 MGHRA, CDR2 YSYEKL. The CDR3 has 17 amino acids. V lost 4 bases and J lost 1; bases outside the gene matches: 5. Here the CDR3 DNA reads TGCGCCAGCAGCCGAGAACAGGGGGCATCCTATAATTCACCCCTCCACTTT. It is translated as CASSREQGASYNSPLHF.

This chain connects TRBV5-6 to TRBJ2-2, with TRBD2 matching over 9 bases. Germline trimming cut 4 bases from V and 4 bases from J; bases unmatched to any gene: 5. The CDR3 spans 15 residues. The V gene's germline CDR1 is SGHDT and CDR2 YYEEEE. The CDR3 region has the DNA TGTGCCAGCAGCCAGGGACTAGCCGGCACCGGGGAGCTGTTTTTT. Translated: CASSQGLAGTGELFF.

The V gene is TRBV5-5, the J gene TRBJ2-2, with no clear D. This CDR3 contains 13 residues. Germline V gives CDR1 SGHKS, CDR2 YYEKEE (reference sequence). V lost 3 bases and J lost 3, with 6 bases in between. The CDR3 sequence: CASSYYDTGELFF. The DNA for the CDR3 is TGTGCCAGCAGCTACTATGACACCGGGGAGCTGTTTTTT.